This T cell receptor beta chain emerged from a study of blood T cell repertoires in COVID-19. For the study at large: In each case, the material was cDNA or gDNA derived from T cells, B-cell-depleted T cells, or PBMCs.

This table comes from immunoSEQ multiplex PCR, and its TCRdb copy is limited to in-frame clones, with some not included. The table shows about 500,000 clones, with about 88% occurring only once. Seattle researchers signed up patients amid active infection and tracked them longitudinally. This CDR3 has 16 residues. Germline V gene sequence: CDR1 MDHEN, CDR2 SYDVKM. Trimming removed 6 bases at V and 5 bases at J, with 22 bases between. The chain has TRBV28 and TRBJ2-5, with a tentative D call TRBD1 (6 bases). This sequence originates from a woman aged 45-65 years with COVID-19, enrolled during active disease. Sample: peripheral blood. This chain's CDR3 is CASSTWTVRSFETQYF. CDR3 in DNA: TGTGCCAGCAGCACCTGGACAGTGCGATCCTTCGAGACCCAGTACTTC.